A single sample is the source of the 19 T cell receptor beta chains below, sequenced in a study of technical replicates of blood from a few donors. Here immunoSEQ multiplex PCR was the method, and the copy in TCRdb shows in-frame clones only, minus some. Of some 62,000 clones in the sample, more than 75% were seen once. Sequenced sample: PBMCs. The receptors were gathered from a human donor in good health. Some clones in this sample may be carry-over from other donors' samples.

The chain joins TRBV10-2 to TRBJ2-1, with 11 nucleotides matching TRBD1. The V segment lost 6 bases and the J segment 3 bases; nucleotides outside the gene matches: 4. The CDR3 loop spans 15 amino acids. Germline lookup yields CDR1 WSHSY and CDR2 SAAADI. The CDR3 DNA is TGCGCCAGCAGACCGGGACAGGGGGTCTACAATGAGCAGTTCTTC. It yields the protein CASRPGQGVYNEQFF.

The chain uses TRBV5-6 and TRBJ2-7, with D possibly TRBD2 on 6 matching bases. V was pared by 1 base and J by 0 bases, with 8 bases between. The CDR3 runs to 14 residues. Germline CDR1 reads SGHDT; CDR2 reads YYEEEE. The CDR3 is CASSLRGTSYEQYF. The CDR3 region has the DNA TGTGCCAGCAGCTTGCGCGGGACCTCCTACGAGCAGTACTTC.

V is TRBV11-2 and J is TRBJ2-3; D is possibly TRBD2 (5 bases). CDR3 length: 14 amino acids. Germline-derived CDR1 and CDR2 are SGHAT and FQNNGV. With 5 bases removed from V and 3 bases from J, the gap between germline ends came to 12 bases. This CDR3 reads CASSGLRGTDTQYF. CDR3 nucleotide sequence: TGTGCCAGCAGCGGACTCAGAGGAACAGATACGCAGTATTTT.

The CDR3 loop is CASSVAGAADTQYF. In DNA, the CDR3 is TGTGCCAGCAGCGTAGCGGGAGCGGCGGATACGCAGTATTTT. V and J are TRBV9 and TRBJ2-3, with a possible D match to TRBD2 (6 bases). The germline V gene encodes CDR1 SGDLS and CDR2 YYNGEE. The CDR3 is 14 amino acids. With 0 bases removed from V and 6 bases from J, the gap between germline ends came to 11 bases.

This clone was recorded only once. The chain links TRBV5-1 to TRBJ1-4, with TRBD1 as a possible D gene (6 bases). Per germline, CDR1 SGHRS and CDR2 YFSETQ. V lost 1 base, J lost 3 bases, and 13 bases lay in between. This CDR3 contains 16 residues. CDR3 in amino acids: CASSLRGQGSNEKLFF. In DNA, the CDR3 is TGCGCCAGCAGCTTGCGAGGGCAGGGGTCTAATGAAAAACTGTTTTTT. The full variable domain, with the rest looked up from reference TRBV5-1 and TRBJ1-4, is KAGVTQTPRYLIKTRGQQVTLSCSPISGHRSVSWYQQTPGQGLQFLFEYFSETQRNKGNFPGRFSGRQFSNSRSEMNVSTLELGDSALYLCASSLRGQGSNEKLFFGSGTQLSVL.

V gene TRBV30 combines with J gene TRBJ1-6; maybe TRBD1 (6 bases). This CDR3 region has 15 residues. Per the germline V gene, CDR1 is GTSNPN and CDR2 is SVGIG (reference sequence). Trimming took 2 bases from V and 6 from J, leaving 14 bases between them. The CDR3 here is CAWSLTDSVNSPLHF. The CDR3 nucleotides are TGTGCCTGGAGTTTGACGGACAGCGTTAATTCACCCCTCCACTTT. Based on the CDR3 plus reference TRBV30 and TRBJ1-6, the full variable domain is SQTIHQWPATLVQPVGSPLSLECTVEGTSNPNLYWYRQAAGRGLQLLFYSVGIGQISSEVPQNLSASRPQDRQFILSSKKLLLSDSGFYLCAWSLTDSVNSPLHFGNGTRLTVT.

CDR3 in amino acids: CASSEMRGQPQHF. The CDR3 DNA is TGTGCCAGCAGCGAGATGAGAGGTCAGCCCCAGCATTTT. The chain joins TRBV6-4 to TRBJ1-5; D is unclear. The CDR3 totals 13 residues. Germline V gene sequence: CDR1 MRHNA, CDR2 SNTAGT. V was shortened by 6 bases and J by 6 bases, with 12 bases between the two germline ends.

The genes are TRBV30 and TRBJ2-5, with 8 bases fitting TRBD2. Germline V CDR1 and CDR2: GTSNPN, SVGIG (reference sequence). V trimming: 0 bases; J trimming: 5 bases; junction bases outside the gene matches: 5. The CDR3 contains 14 residues. CDR3 loop: CAWSVREGWETQYF. CDR3 DNA: TGTGCCTGGAGTGTCCGGGAGGGATGGGAGACCCAGTACTTC.

V is TRBV2 and J is TRBJ2-2; possible D gene TRBD2, 5 bases. The length of the CDR3 is 15 residues. Trimming took 4 bases from V and 3 from J, leaving 12 bases between them. Germline V gene sequence: CDR1 SNHLY, CDR2 FYNNEI. CDR3 sequence reads: CASSGERLYTGELFF. The CDR3 bases are TGTGCCAGCAGTGGAGAGAGACTATACACCGGGGAGCTGTTTTTT. Looking up the rest from reference TRBV2 and TRBJ2-2 gives the full variable domain: EPEVTQTPSHQVTQMGQEVILRCVPISNHLYFYWYRQILGQKVEFLVSFYNNEISEKSEIFDDQFSVERPDGSNFTLKIRSTKLEDSAMYFCASSGERLYTGELFFGEGSRLTVL.

V and J are TRBV7-9 and TRBJ2-7; TRBD1 aligns across 9 bases. Germline CDR1 SEHNR, CDR2 FQNEAQ (reference sequence). The J segment lost 4 bases and the V segment lost 2 bases, leaving 9 bases of the junction unmatched. The CDR3 is 16 amino acids. The CDR3 loop reads CASSLLTGQGNYEQYF. The CDR3 DNA is TGTGCCAGCAGCTTACTCACGGGACAGGGTAATTACGAGCAGTACTTC.

The chain recombines TRBV4-1 with TRBJ1-6, with D uncertain. Per germline, CDR1 MGHRA and CDR2 YSYEKL. The CDR3 totals 15 residues. V shed 1 base and J shed 7 bases, with 11 bases lying between them. CDR3 in amino acids: CASSQVSGPNSPLHF. CDR3 nucleotide sequence: TGCGCCAGCAGCCAAGTTAGTGGTCCCAATTCACCCCTCCACTTT.

The chain combines TRBV11-3 with TRBJ2-3, with a weak D call TRBD2 (5 bases). Germline V lookup: CDR1 SGHNT, CDR2 YENEEA. This CDR3 has 15 amino acids. Trimming stripped 5 bases from V and 3 bases from J, with 15 bases between. CDR3 sequence: CASSVGGSRTDTQYF. The CDR3 DNA is TGTGCCAGCAGCGTGGGTGGGAGTAGGACAGATACGCAGTATTTT.

This rearrangement joins TRBV7-8 to TRBJ2-7; no clear D gene. Trimming removed 5 bases from V and 0 bases from J, with 11 bases in between. CDR3 size: 14 residues. CDR1 and CDR2 from the germline V gene are SGHVS and FQNEAQ. The CDR3 spells CASSERPGSYEQYF. In nucleotides, the CDR3 is TGTGCCAGCAGCGAGCGACCCGGCTCCTACGAGCAGTACTTC.

Note on this clone: One end of the junction is discordant with germline, which a read error may explain. This chain joins TRBV6-6 and TRBJ2-7, with 12 bases that match TRBD2. Germline CDR1 reads MNHNY; CDR2 reads SVGAGI (reference sequence). This CDR3 has 12 residues. Here the CDR3 DNA reads TGTGCCAGCAGTTACCTCACTAGCGGGAGGATCTTC. It encodes CASSYLTSGRIF.

Only one count was recorded for this clone. The chain carries TRBV6-5 and TRBJ1-3, with D unresolved. The CDR3 spans 12 residues. Looked up from germline, CDR1 is MNHEY and CDR2 is SVGAGI. The V and J ends lost 10 bases and 0 bases respectively, with 7 bases between them. The CDR3, as DNA: TGTGCCACAACGAGCTCTGGAAACACCATATATTTT. Residues: CATTSSGNTIYF.

The chain has TRBV18 and TRBJ2-7; 10 positions match TRBD2. CDR1 is KGHSH, CDR2 LQKENI, per germline. After removal of 2 bases from V and 6 bases from J, the junction contained 13 bases not matched to a gene. CDR3 size: 17 residues. The DNA for the CDR3 is TGTGCCAGCTCACCAGACGGAGTGAGAGCGGGAGGGGGCGAGCAGTACTTC. Translated: CASSPDGVRAGGGEQYF. Full variable domain (outside the CDR3, taken from reference TRBV18 and TRBJ2-7): NAGVMQNPRHLVRRRGQEARLRCSPMKGHSHVYWYRQLPEEGLKFMVYLQKENIIDESGMPKERFSAEFPKEGPSILRIQQVVRGDSAAYFCASSPDGVRAGGGEQYFGPGTRLTVT.

The chain couples TRBV4-2 to TRBJ2-5, with 12 bases that match TRBD2. The V segment lost 2 bases and the J segment 5 bases; nucleotides outside the gene matches: 3. The germline gives CDR1 LGHNA, CDR2 YNFKEQ. This CDR3 is 15 amino acids long. CDR3 loop: CASSQRLAGVETQYF. CDR3 DNA: TGTGCCAGCAGCCAACGACTAGCGGGGGTTGAGACCCAGTACTTC.

V is TRBV2 and J is TRBJ1-5, with 7 bases fitting TRBD1. This CDR3 is built from 14 residues. Germline loops: CDR1 SNHLY, CDR2 FYNNEI. J lost 6 bases, V lost 4 bases, and 6 bases had no gene match. The CDR3 protein is CASSVRGRGQPQHF. The DNA of the CDR3 is TGTGCCAGCAGTGTAAGGGGGCGAGGTCAGCCCCAGCATTTT. Variable domain in full (rest from reference TRBV2 and TRBJ1-5): EPEVTQTPSHQVTQMGQEVILRCVPISNHLYFYWYRQILGQKVEFLVSFYNNEISEKSEIFDDQFSVERPDGSNFTLKIRSTKLEDSAMYFCASSVRGRGQPQHFGDGTRLSIL.

V is TRBV11-1 and J is TRBJ2-7; 8 bases map to TRBD1. Germline V gene data show CDR1 as SGHAT and CDR2 as FQDESV (reference sequence). The CDR3 is 14 amino acids. J gave up 5 bases and V 1 base, and 4 bases lay outside the gene matches. The CDR3 loop is CASSLEDRGHEQYF. CDR3 coding DNA: TGTGCCAGCAGCTTAGAAGACAGGGGCCACGAGCAGTACTTC.